The TCR beta chain under discussion was sequenced for a study of blood T cell repertoires in COVID-19. Study background: Samples representing acute and convalescent COVID-19 were sourced from the United States, Italy and Spain.

Germline loops: CDR1 SGDLS, CDR2 YYNGEE. This CDR3 is 14 amino acids long. Between the trimmed V and J ends, which lost 0 bases and 8 bases, there was a span of 12 bases. TCRdb's table, derived via immunoSEQ multiplex PCR, lists solely in-frame clones and lacks some. The sample consists of about 350,000 clones, around nine tenths of them appearing once. Participant-given clinical history determined each cohort assignment. Before they entered the study, exposed participants had met a COVID-19 case within 2 weeks. The rearrangement links TRBV9 to TRBJ2-1; possibly TRBD1 for D (6 bases). The clonotype was recovered from a woman aged 30 to 39 who had been exposed to COVID-19. Sequences were obtained from PBMCs or T cells enriched from blood (not recorded which). CDR3 residues: CASSVGGRGDEQFF. DNA for the CDR3: TGTGCCAGCAGCGTAGGGGGCAGGGGAGATGAGCAGTTCTTC.